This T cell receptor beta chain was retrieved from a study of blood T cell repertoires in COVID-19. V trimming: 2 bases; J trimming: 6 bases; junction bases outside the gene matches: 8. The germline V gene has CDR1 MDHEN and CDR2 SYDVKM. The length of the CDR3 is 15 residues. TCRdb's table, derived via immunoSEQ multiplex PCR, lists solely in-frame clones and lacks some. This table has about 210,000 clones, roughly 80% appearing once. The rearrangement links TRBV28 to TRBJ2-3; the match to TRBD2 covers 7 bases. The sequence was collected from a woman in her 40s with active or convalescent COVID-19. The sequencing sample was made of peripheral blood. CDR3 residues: CASSLSGTRSDTQYF. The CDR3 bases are TGTGCCAGCAGTTTAAGCGGGACGAGGAGTGATACGCAGTATTTT.